A selection of T cell receptor beta chains follows, all from one sample in a study of cytomegalovirus exposure and HLA in healthy donors. Using immunoSEQ multiplex PCR, the repertoire was profiled, and TCRdb retains in-frame clones only, with some absent. The sample contains 99,000 or so clones, more than 60% of which appear only once. Sequencing input: PBMCs. Receptors originate from a male donor in good health and CMV-seronegative. The CDR3 runs from the conserved cysteine through the conserved F or W. The order of the fields is CDR3 protein, CDR3 DNA, clone size, V gene, J gene, D gene. The D gene is left open where the match is weak. Some rows mark clone size as missing; the rest say once, few, many or name a class of expanded clone.

CDR3: CASSGGTEGQPQHF
DNA: TGTGCCAGCAGTGGCGGGACAGAGGGTCAGCCCCAGCATTTT
size: -
V: TRBV2
J: TRBJ1-5
D: TRBD1

CDR3: CSGAGTSDNEQFF
DNA: TGCAGCGGCGCGGGGACTAGCGACAATGAGCAGTTCTTC
size: -
V: TRBV29-1
J: TRBJ2-1
D: TRBD2

CDR3: CAWKGGILGNEQFF
DNA: TGTGCCTGGAAGGGCGGGATCTTGGGGAATGAGCAGTTCTTC
size: -
V: TRBV30
J: TRBJ2-1
D: -

CDR3: CASSFGPDTGELFF
DNA: TGTGCCAGCAGCTTTGGCCCAGACACCGGGGAGCTGTTTTTT
size: -
V: TRBV7-3
J: TRBJ2-2
D: -

CDR3: CASRRTGPNTEAFF
DNA: TGTGCCAGCAGAAGGACAGGGCCGAACACTGAAGCTTTCTTT
size: few
V: TRBV6-5
J: TRBJ1-1
D: TRBD1

CDR3: CASSFAGNQPQHF
DNA: TGTGCCAGCAGTTTTGCGGGGAATCAGCCCCAGCATTTT
size: -
V: TRBV27
J: TRBJ1-5
D: -

CDR3: CASSQFRMELFF
DNA: TGTGCCAGCAGCCAATTCAGGATGGAACTGTTTTTT
size: -
V: TRBV2
J: TRBJ1-4
D: -

CDR3: CASSFLRAAAFF
DNA: TGTGCCAGCAGTTTTCTCAGGGCAGCAGCTTTCTTT
size: -
V: TRBV6-6
J: TRBJ1-1
D: -

CDR3: CASRQGDGDKTYEQYF
DNA: TGTGCCAGCAGGCAAGGGGACGGGGACAAAACCTACGAGCAGTACTTC
size: -
V: TRBV7-9
J: TRBJ2-7
D: -

CDR3: CASNPATGGGYEQYF
DNA: TGTGCCAGCAATCCCGCGACAGGGGGCGGCTACGAGCAGTACTTC
size: -
V: TRBV27
J: TRBJ2-7
D: TRBD1

CDR3: CARALRGRTEAFF
DNA: TGTGCCAGGGCCCTACGGGGTAGGACTGAAGCTTTCTTT
size: -
V: TRBV6-5
J: TRBJ1-1
D: -

CDR3: CASSLSQGNYGYTF
DNA: TGTGCCAGCAGCCTTTCACAGGGGAACTATGGCTACACCTTC
size: once
V: TRBV6-1
J: TRBJ1-2
D: TRBD1

CDR3: CASRPTSGAYNEQFF
DNA: TGTGCCAGCAGACCTACTAGCGGAGCATACAATGAGCAGTTCTTC
size: once
V: TRBV7-8
J: TRBJ2-1
D: TRBD2

CDR3: CASSYWEQYF
DNA: TGCGCCAGCAGCTACTGGGAGCAGTACTTC
size: -
V: TRBV5-1
J: TRBJ2-5
D: -

CDR3: CASSPNREFSYEQYF
DNA: TGTGCCAGCAGCCCAAACAGGGAATTCAGCTACGAGCAGTACTTC
size: -
V: TRBV5-6
J: TRBJ2-7
D: -

CDR3: CASSMYGGYEQYF
DNA: TGTGCCAGTAGTATGTACGGGGGCTACGAGCAGTACTTC
size: -
V: TRBV19
J: TRBJ2-7
D: -

CDR3: CASSLFPGVWETQYF
DNA: TGTGCCAGCAGTTTATTTCCGGGAGTCTGGGAGACCCAGTACTTC
size: once
V: TRBV28
J: TRBJ2-5
D: -

CDR3: CASSFGGDEQYF
DNA: TGTGCCAGCAGTTTCGGGGGGGACGAGCAGTACTTC
size: -
V: TRBV27
J: TRBJ2-7
D: TRBD2

CDR3: CASSQGQGREGYTF
DNA: TGCGCCAGCAGCCAAGGGCAGGGGAGAGAAGGCTACACCTTC
size: -
V: TRBV4-3
J: TRBJ1-2
D: -

CDR3: CASTPWTGYNEQFF
DNA: TGTGCCAGTACTCCCTGGACAGGCTACAATGAGCAGTTCTTC
size: -
V: TRBV19
J: TRBJ2-1
D: TRBD1

CDR3: CSVSQTSGDTQYF
DNA: TGCAGCGTTTCCCAGACTAGCGGAGATACGCAGTATTTT
size: -
V: TRBV29-1
J: TRBJ2-3
D: TRBD2

CDR3: CASSLYRGTYEQYF
DNA: TGTGCCAGCAGCTTATACCGGGGGACCTACGAGCAGTACTTC
size: -
V: TRBV7-2
J: TRBJ2-7
D: -

CDR3: CASSRRGGSETQYF
DNA: TGTGCCAGCAGCCGGAGGGGGGGCTCAGAGACCCAGTACTTC
size: -
V: TRBV5-4
J: TRBJ2-5
D: -

CDR3: CASSSTSGSGTGELFF
DNA: TGTGCCAGCAGCTCTACTAGCGGCTCCGGGACCGGGGAGCTGTTTTTT
size: -
V: TRBV7-3
J: TRBJ2-2
D: TRBD2

CDR3: CASSQGSFELNTEAFF
DNA: TGTGCCAGCAGCCAAGGAAGCTTTGAGCTGAACACTGAAGCTTTCTTT
size: few
V: TRBV14
J: TRBJ1-1
D: -

CDR3: CASSLGRTSGNTIYF
DNA: TGTGCCAGCAGCTTAGGGCGTACCTCTGGAAACACCATATATTTT
size: -
V: TRBV13
J: TRBJ1-3
D: -

CDR3: CASSSSSGTSIGEQFF
DNA: TGTGCCAGCAGCTCCTCATCCGGGACTAGTATCGGTGAGCAGTTCTTC
size: -
V: TRBV13
J: TRBJ2-1
D: TRBD2

CDR3: CASSLPGTGWAEAFF
DNA: TGTGCCAGCAGCTTGCCCGGGACAGGGTGGGCTGAAGCTTTCTTT
size: -
V: TRBV7-9
J: TRBJ1-1
D: TRBD1

CDR3: CASSDWRGGQETQYF
DNA: TGTGCCAGCAGTGATTGGAGGGGGGGCCAAGAGACCCAGTACTTC
size: -
V: TRBV25-1
J: TRBJ2-5
D: -

CDR3: CASSPATGSTDTQYF
DNA: TGCGCCAGCAGCCCAGCAACAGGGTCCACAGATACGCAGTATTTT
size: -
V: TRBV5-1
J: TRBJ2-3
D: -

CDR3: CASSPTSGRDLSTDTQYF
DNA: TGTGCCAGCTCACCTACTAGCGGGAGGGATCTTAGCACAGATACGCAGTATTTT
size: few
V: TRBV18
J: TRBJ2-3
D: TRBD2

CDR3: CASSYSGWGHEQFF
DNA: TGTGCCAGCAGTTACTCGGGGTGGGGCCATGAGCAGTTCTTC
size: -
V: TRBV6-5
J: TRBJ2-1
D: -

CDR3: CASSFASSYEQYF
DNA: TGTGCCAGCAGTTTTGCTAGCTCCTACGAGCAGTACTTC
size: -
V: TRBV6-5
J: TRBJ2-7
D: -

CDR3: CASSERTGVRTGELFF
DNA: TGTGCCAGCTCAGAGAGGACAGGGGTGAGAACCGGGGAGCTGTTTTTT
size: once
V: TRBV18
J: TRBJ2-2
D: TRBD1

CDR3: CASSPSWRASSYNEQFF
DNA: TGTGCCAGCAGCCCCTCCTGGCGGGCCAGCTCCTACAATGAGCAGTTCTTC
size: -
V: TRBV27
J: TRBJ2-1
D: -

CDR3: CASRTDRGNYGYTF
DNA: TGTGCCAGCAGGACGGACAGGGGTAACTATGGCTACACCTTC
size: -
V: TRBV5-4
J: TRBJ1-2
D: TRBD1

CDR3: CASSFEWPWAEAFF
DNA: TGTGCCAGCAGTTTCGAGTGGCCTTGGGCGGAAGCTTTCTTT
size: once
V: TRBV28
J: TRBJ1-1
D: -

CDR3: CASSGYSEITDTQYF
DNA: TGTGCCAGCAGCGGTTACTCCGAAATCACAGATACGCAGTATTTT
size: -
V: TRBV5-4
J: TRBJ2-3
D: -

CDR3: CASSREVQETQYF
DNA: TGCGCCAGCAGCCGCGAGGTTCAAGAGACCCAGTACTTC
size: -
V: TRBV5-1
J: TRBJ2-5
D: -

CDR3: CASSIRAANTEAFF
DNA: TGTGCCAGCAGTATCAGGGCAGCAAACACTGAAGCTTTCTTT
size: -
V: TRBV27
J: TRBJ1-1
D: -

CDR3: CASGPGGGHGNQPQHF
DNA: TGTGCTAGTGGTCCCGGGGGGGGGCACGGCAATCAGCCCCAGCATTTT
size: -
V: TRBV12-5
J: TRBJ1-5
D: -

CDR3: CASSPTGGNTEAFF
DNA: TGTGCCAGCTCACCCACGGGGGGGAACACTGAAGCTTTCTTT
size: -
V: TRBV18
J: TRBJ1-1
D: -

CDR3: CASSARTSYSGNTIYF
DNA: TGTGCCAGCAGTGCACGGACATCCTACTCTGGAAACACCATATATTTT
size: -
V: TRBV28
J: TRBJ1-3
D: -

CDR3: CASRRQGFSGNTIYF
DNA: TGTGCCAGCAGAAGACAGGGTTTCTCTGGAAACACCATATATTTT
size: -
V: TRBV6-5
J: TRBJ1-3
D: TRBD1

CDR3: CAISDGGQTYYEQYF
DNA: TGTGCCATCAGTGACGGGGGACAGACATACTACGAGCAGTACTTC
size: -
V: TRBV10-3
J: TRBJ2-7
D: -

CDR3: CASSLMGGGYTF
DNA: TGTGCCAGCAGCTTGATGGGAGGTGGCTACACCTTC
size: -
V: TRBV7-9
J: TRBJ1-2
D: -

CDR3: CASGSPGTNSTDTQYF
DNA: TGTGCTAGTGGTTCCCCTGGGACAAACAGCACAGATACGCAGTATTTT
size: -
V: TRBV12-5
J: TRBJ2-3
D: -

CDR3: CATSRDTSTEAFF
DNA: TGTGCCACCAGCAGAGATACATCCACTGAAGCTTTCTTT
size: -
V: TRBV15
J: TRBJ1-1
D: -

CDR3: CASTLTAKGLRGEKLFF
DNA: TGTGCCAGCACTTTGACAGCCAAGGGCTTAAGGGGTGAAAAACTGTTTTTT
size: -
V: TRBV4-2
J: TRBJ1-4
D: -

CDR3: CASSLGGWDRENTEAFF
DNA: TGTGCCAGCAGCCTAGGGGGGTGGGACAGAGAGAACACTGAAGCTTTCTTT
size: few
V: TRBV11-1
J: TRBJ1-1
D: TRBD1

CDR3: CASSEALDSGELFF
DNA: TGTGCCAGCAGTGAAGCGTTGGACAGTGGGGAGCTGTTTTTT
size: many
V: TRBV6-1
J: TRBJ2-2
D: -

CDR3: CASSSTARGLSQPQHF
DNA: TGTGCCAGCAGTTCAACCGCCCGGGGTCTGAGTCAGCCCCAGCATTTT
size: -
V: TRBV27
J: TRBJ1-5
D: -